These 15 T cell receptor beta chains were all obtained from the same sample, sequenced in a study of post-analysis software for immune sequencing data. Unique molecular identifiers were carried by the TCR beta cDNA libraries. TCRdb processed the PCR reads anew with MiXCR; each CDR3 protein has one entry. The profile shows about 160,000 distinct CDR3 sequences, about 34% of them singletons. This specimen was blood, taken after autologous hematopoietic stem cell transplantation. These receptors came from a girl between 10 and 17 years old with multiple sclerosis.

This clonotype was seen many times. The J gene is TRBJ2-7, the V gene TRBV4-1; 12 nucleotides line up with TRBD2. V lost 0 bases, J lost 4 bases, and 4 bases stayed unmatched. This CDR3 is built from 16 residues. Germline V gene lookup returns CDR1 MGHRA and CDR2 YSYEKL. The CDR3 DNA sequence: TGCGCCAGCAGCCAAGAGGGGCTAGCGGGAGGGTACGAGCAGTACTTC. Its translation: CASSQEGLAGGYEQYF.

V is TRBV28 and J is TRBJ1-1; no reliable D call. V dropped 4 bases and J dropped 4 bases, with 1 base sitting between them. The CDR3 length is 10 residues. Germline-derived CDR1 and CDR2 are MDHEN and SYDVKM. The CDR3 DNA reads TGTGCCAGCAGTTCCACTGAAGCTTTCTTT. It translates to CASSSTEAFF.

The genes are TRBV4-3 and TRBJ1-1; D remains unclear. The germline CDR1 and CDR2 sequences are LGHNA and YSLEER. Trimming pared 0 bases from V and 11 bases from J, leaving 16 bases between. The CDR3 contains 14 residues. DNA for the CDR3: TGCGCCAGCAGCCAAGATGCAGGACTCCGGACGGCTTTCTTT. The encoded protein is CASSQDAGLRTAFF.

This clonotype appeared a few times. The CDR3: CSATAGVETQYF. The CDR3 DNA follows: TGCAGTGCTACAGCGGGAGTGGAGACCCAGTACTTC. The gene calls are TRBV20-1 and TRBJ2-5; 8 nucleotides align to TRBD2. The CDR3 has 12 amino acids. Germline V gene lookup returns CDR1 DFQATT and CDR2 SNEGSKA (reference sequence). The junction had 3 bases not matched to a gene; V was cut back by 4 bases and J by 5 bases.

This chain's CDR3 is CASSLVAGENTDTQYF. The CDR3 coding sequence is TGTGCCAGCAGCCTAGTAGCGGGGGAGAACACAGATACGCAGTATTTT. V usage is TRBV5-4 and J usage is TRBJ2-3; 9 positions agree with TRBD2. The CDR3 has 16 residues. Trimming took 4 bases from V and 2 from J; bases not matched to a gene: 8. The V gene's germline CDR1 is SGHNT and CDR2 YYREEE (reference sequence).

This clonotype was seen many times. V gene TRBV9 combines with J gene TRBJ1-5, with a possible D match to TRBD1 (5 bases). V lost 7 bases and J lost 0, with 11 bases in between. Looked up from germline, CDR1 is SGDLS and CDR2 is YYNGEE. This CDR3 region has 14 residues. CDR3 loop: CASAAGHSNQPQHF. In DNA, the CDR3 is TGTGCCAGCGCGGCAGGGCATAGCAATCAGCCCCAGCATTTT.

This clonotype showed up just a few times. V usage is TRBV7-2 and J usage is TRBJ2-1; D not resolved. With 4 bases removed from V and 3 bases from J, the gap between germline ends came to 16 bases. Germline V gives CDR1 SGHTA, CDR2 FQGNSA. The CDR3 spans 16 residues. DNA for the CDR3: TGTGCCAGCAGCTCCCCTGGCAGTATCTGCTACAATGAGCAGTTCTTC. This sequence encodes CASSSPGSICYNEQFF.

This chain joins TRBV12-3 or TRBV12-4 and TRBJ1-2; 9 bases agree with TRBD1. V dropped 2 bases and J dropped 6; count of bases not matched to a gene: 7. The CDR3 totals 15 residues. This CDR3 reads CASSLRTGASDGYTF. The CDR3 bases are TGTGCCAGCAGTTTACGGACAGGGGCCTCTGATGGCTACACCTTC.

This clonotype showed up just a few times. The DNA for the CDR3 is TGCGCCAGCAGCTTGGGGGACCTAATCCGGGAGACCCAGTACTTC. Encoded protein: CASSLGDLIRETQYF. The chain employs TRBV5-1 and TRBJ2-5; tentatively, D is TRBD1 or TRBD2 (5 bases each). Per the germline V gene, CDR1 is SGHRS and CDR2 is YFSETQ. V gave up 0 bases and J gave up 5 bases, with 14 bases separating them. The CDR3 sequence is 15 residues long.

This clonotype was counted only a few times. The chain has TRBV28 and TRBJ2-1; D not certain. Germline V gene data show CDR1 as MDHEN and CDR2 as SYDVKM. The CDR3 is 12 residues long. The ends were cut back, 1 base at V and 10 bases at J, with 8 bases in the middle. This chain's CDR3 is CASSLSIAEQFF. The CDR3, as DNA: TGTGCCAGCAGTTTATCAATTGCCGAGCAGTTCTTC.

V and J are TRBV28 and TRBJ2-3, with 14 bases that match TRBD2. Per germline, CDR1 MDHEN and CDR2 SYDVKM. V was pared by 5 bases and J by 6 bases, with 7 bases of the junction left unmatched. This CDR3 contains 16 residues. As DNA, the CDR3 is TGTGCCAGCAGTCCGACTAGCGGGAGGGGCGGGGATACGCAGTATTTT. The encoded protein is CASSPTSGRGGDTQYF.

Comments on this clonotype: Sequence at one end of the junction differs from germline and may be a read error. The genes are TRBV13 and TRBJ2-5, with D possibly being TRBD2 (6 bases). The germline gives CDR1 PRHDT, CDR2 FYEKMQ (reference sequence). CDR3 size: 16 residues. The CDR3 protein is CASSPSSGRWQVTQYF. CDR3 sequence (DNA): TGTGCCAGCAGCCCCAGTAGCGGACGGTGGCAAGTGACCCAGTACTTC.

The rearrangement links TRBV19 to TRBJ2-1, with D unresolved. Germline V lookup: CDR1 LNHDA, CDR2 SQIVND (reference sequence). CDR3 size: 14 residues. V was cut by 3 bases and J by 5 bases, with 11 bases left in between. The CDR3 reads CASSMGMADNEQFF. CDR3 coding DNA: TGTGCCAGTAGTATGGGCATGGCGGACAATGAGCAGTTCTTC.

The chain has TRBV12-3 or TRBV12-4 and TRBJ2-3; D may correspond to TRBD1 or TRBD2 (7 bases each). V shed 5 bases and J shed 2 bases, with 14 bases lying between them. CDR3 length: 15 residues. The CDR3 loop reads CASSGEGADTDTQYF. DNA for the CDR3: TGTGCCAGCAGTGGGGAGGGGGCTGACACAGATACGCAGTATTTT.

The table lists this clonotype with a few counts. The CDR3 DNA reads as TGCAGTGCTACCCGGGACAGGGGGCGGGACGAGCAGTACTTC. Translated, it gives CSATRDRGRDEQYF. The rearrangement uses TRBV20-1 and TRBJ2-7, with TRBD1 identical over 12 bases. The length of the CDR3 is 14 residues. Germline loops: CDR1 DFQATT, CDR2 SNEGSKA (reference sequence). V shed 4 bases and J 5 bases; nucleotides not matched to a gene: 6.